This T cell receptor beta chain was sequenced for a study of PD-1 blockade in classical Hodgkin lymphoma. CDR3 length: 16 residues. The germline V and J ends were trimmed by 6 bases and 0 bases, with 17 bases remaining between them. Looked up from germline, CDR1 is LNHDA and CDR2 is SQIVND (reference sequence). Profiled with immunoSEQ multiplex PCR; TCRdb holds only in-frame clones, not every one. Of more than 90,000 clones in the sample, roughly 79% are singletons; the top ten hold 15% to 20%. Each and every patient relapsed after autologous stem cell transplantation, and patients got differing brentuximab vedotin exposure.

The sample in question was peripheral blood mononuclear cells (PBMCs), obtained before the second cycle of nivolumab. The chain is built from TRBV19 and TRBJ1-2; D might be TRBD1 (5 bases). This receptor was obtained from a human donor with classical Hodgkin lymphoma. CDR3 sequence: CASSLEGTGANYGYTF. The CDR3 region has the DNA TGTGCCAGTAGCTTGGAGGGGACGGGGGCTAACTATGGCTACACCTTC.